This T cell receptor (beta chain) was captured by sequencing in a study of shared T cell receptors in the human thymus. Using immunoSEQ multiplex PCR, the repertoire was profiled, and TCRdb retains in-frame clones only, with some absent. The sample lists around 730,000 clones; roughly 85% were seen once. The CDR3 covers 16 residues. CDR1 is GTSNPN, CDR2 SVGIG, per germline (reference sequence). The ends lost 3 bases at V and 3 bases at J; junction bases unmatched: 10. These sequences were also reported in another study, on human thymus T cells.

Material: thymocytes. The source of this sequence is a girl under three years old with a congenital heart defect. This rearrangement joins TRBV30 to TRBJ2-3, with TRBD2 identical over 9 bases. The CDR3 bases are TGTGCCTGGAGAGAGCGGGGGGCCCGAGGTACAGATACGCAGTATTTT. It codes for CAWRERGARGTDTQYF.